This T cell receptor (beta chain) originates from a study of graft-versus-host responses after intestinal transplantation. Overall study context: Grafts were multivisceral, liver-intestinal, or isolated intestinal. Each patient got anti-thymocyte globulin induction, then tacrolimus and steroids for around three years.

Here immunoSEQ multiplex PCR was the method, and the copy in TCRdb shows in-frame clones only, minus some. Of about 15,000 clones listed, around 70% are singletons. Tissue processing of the graft released intraepithelial and lamina propria lymphocytes from it. Whole-study results and caveats: The study found high graft-versus-host to host-versus-graft clonal ratios in allografts of patients with graft-donor T cell macrochimerism.

This CDR3 has 16 amino acids. Germline V lookup: CDR1 LNHDA, CDR2 SQIVND (reference sequence). With respect to this clone: The antigen is not known.

This sample comprised ileum tissue, obtained 700 to 800 days after intestinal transplantation. The V gene is TRBV19, the J gene TRBJ2-5, with D possibly matching TRBD2 (6 bases). Near its end, the DNA agrees better with TRBJ2-7, so the J call may be wrong. The sequence derives from a human patient who received an intestinal transplant, so some T cells may come from the graft donor. As DNA, the CDR3 is TGTGCCAGTAGCCCTAGGGCGCAGGGACTGCCCTACGAGCAGTACTTC. It codes for CASSPRAQGLPYEQYF.